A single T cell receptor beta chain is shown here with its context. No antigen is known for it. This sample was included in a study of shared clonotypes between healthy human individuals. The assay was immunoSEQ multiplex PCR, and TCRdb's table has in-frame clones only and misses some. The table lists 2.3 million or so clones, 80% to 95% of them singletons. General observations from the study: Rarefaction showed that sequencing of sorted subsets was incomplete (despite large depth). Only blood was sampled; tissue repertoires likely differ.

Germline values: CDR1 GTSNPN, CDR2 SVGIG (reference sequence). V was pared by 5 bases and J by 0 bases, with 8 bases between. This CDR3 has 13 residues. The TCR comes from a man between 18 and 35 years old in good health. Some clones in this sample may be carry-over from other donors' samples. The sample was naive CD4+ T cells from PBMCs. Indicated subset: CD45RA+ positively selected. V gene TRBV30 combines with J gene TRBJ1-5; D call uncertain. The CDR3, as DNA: TGTGCCTGGGGCTCCGTTAGCAATCAGCCCCAGCATTTT. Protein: CAWGSVSNQPQHF.